The entry that follows covers one T cell receptor (beta chain) sequence. The method was immunoSEQ multiplex PCR; TCRdb's version includes in-frame clones alone and lacks a portion of them. The table has roughly 150,000 clones, approximately 92% seen once; the top ten hold 6.9%. The data belong to a study of T cell responses to AZD1222 COVID-19 vaccine. V was cut by 6 bases and J by 1 base, with 22 bases left in between. The CDR3 runs 17 residues. The sequenced sample was peripheral blood, obtained on day 0 of AZD1222 vaccination. This TCR was recovered from an adult in good health. The chain has TRBV23-1 and TRBJ2-7; the D gene is possibly TRBD1 (5 bases). TRBV23-1 qualifies as an ORF whose function is uncertain. The CDR3 DNA reads as TGCGCCAGCAGCCCCCCCACAGCGCGTGACAGATCCTACGAGCAGTACTTC. This gives the protein CASSPPTARDRSYEQYF.